The next 15 T cell receptor beta chains were all read from a single sample in a study of early T cells in non-severe SARS-CoV-2 infection. TCRdb analysed the 5' RACE reads with MiXCR anew, one entry per CDR3 protein. The repertoire holds tens of thousands of distinct CDR3 sequences, with about 8.9% as singletons. The material sequenced was whole blood. Receptor source: an adult who was a healthcare worker with PCR-confirmed SARS-CoV-2 infection or an uninfected control (not recorded which).

In this sample, this clonotype turned up many times. CDR3 nucleotide sequence: TGTGCCAGCAGCCGACGGCCGGGGGGTTCCACCGGGGAGCTGTTTTTT. It specifies CASSRRPGGSTGELFF. The rearrangement uses TRBV7-9 and TRBJ2-2, with 7 bases that match TRBD2. CDR1 SEHNR and CDR2 FQNEAQ come from the germline V gene (reference sequence). The V gene end was trimmed by 5 bases and the J gene end by 4 bases; junction bases not matched to a gene: 10. The CDR3 has 16 residues.

This clonotype was seen at least ten times. The CDR3 coding sequence is TGTGCCAGCAGCCCGGGTATTTTTTACAATGAGCAGTTCTTC. Translating gives CASSPGIFYNEQFF. This chain joins TRBV5-5 and TRBJ2-1; the D is unclear. CDR1 is SGHKS and CDR2 is YYEKEE in the germline V gene (reference sequence). V lost 4 bases and J 4 bases, leaving 12 bases between the germline ends. The CDR3 consists of 14 residues.

This clonotype was counted at least ten times. CDR3 sequence reads: CASSSPGQGQETQYF. The CDR3 DNA is TGTGCCAGCAGCTCGCCGGGACAAGGTCAAGAGACCCAGTACTTC. The chain combines TRBV7-7 with TRBJ2-5; possible D gene TRBD1, 6 bases. The length of the CDR3 is 15 residues. Germline CDR1 is SSHAT and CDR2 is FNYEAQ (reference sequence). Trimming removed 4 bases from V and 2 bases from J, with 14 bases in between.

The chain combines TRBV6-6 with TRBJ2-2; 7 bases agree with TRBD2. This CDR3 spans 15 amino acids. V shed 10 bases, J shed 5 bases, and the junction held 13 bases outside the gene matches. Per the germline V gene, CDR1 is MNHNY and CDR2 is SVGAGI (reference sequence). The CDR3 reads CATPRGGHLTGELFF. CDR3 bases: TGTGCCACCCCTCGGGGAGGGCATCTGACCGGGGAGCTGTTTTTT.

Many counts were recorded for this clonotype. The chain recombines TRBV7-3 with TRBJ2-2; possible D gene TRBD2, 6 bases. The CDR3 contains 14 residues. In germline, CDR1 is SGHTA, CDR2 FQGTGA. V lost 5 bases and J lost 3, with 10 bases in between. CDR3 region: CASSSWGDTGELFF. In DNA, the CDR3 is TGTGCCAGCAGCAGCTGGGGGGACACCGGGGAGCTGTTTTTT.

The chain uses TRBV11-2 and TRBJ1-1, with D possibly being TRBD1 (6 bases). From germline, CDR1 is SGHAT and CDR2 FQNNGV. The CDR3 consists of 13 residues. Trimming pared 6 bases from V and 1 base from J, leaving 9 bases between. The chain's CDR3 is CASRTTGNTEAFF. CDR3 bases: TGTGCCAGCAGAACGACAGGGAACACTGAAGCTTTCTTT.

This chain connects TRBV11-3 to TRBJ2-5, with D hard to call. The CDR3 contains 14 residues. The germline CDR1 and CDR2 sequences are SGHNT and YENEEA. Between the trimmed V and J ends, which lost 5 bases and 9 bases, there was a span of 19 bases. The CDR3 region is CASSPTRATLPQYF. In nucleotides, the CDR3 is TGTGCCAGCAGCCCGACCCGGGCCACCCTGCCCCAGTACTTC.

This sequence joins TRBV6-2 or TRBV6-3 and TRBJ1-1; 7 nucleotides align to TRBD1. The V gene end was trimmed by 4 bases and the J gene end by 8 bases; junction bases not matched to a gene: 10. CDR1 and CDR2 from the germline V gene are MNHEY and SVGEGT. This CDR3 region has 14 residues. CDR3 in DNA: TGTGCCAGCAGTTCGGGACAGAGGGGACCCGAAGCTTTCTTT. It yields the protein CASSSGQRGPEAFF.

V is TRBV5-5 and J is TRBJ2-7; D uncertain. The CDR3 has 15 residues. Trimming removed 0 bases from V and 2 bases from J, with 12 bases in between. CDR1 and CDR2 (germline): SGHKS, YYEKEE (reference sequence). CDR3 in DNA: TGTGCCAGCAGCTTGGGCCCGACGGAGACCTACGAGCAGTACTTC. It translates to CASSLGPTETYEQYF.

Many counts were recorded for this clonotype. The chain carries TRBV6-6 and TRBJ2-3; D is undetermined. Germline assignment: CDR1 MNHNY and CDR2 SVGAGI (reference sequence). The CDR3 is 13 amino acids. The germline V and J ends were trimmed by 5 bases and 5 bases, with 11 bases remaining between them. CDR3 region: CASSPMSGDTQYF. CDR3 DNA: TGTGCCAGCAGTCCGATGTCGGGAGATACGCAGTATTTT.

This clonotype was counted at least ten times. The chain combines TRBV7-2 with TRBJ2-5; D perhaps matches TRBD1 (6 bases). CDR3 size: 15 residues. The V end was cut by 3 bases, the J end by 5 bases, with 16 bases between. From germline, CDR1 is SGHTA and CDR2 FQGNSA. The CDR3 protein is CASSFGPDSFETQYF. The CDR3 DNA reads as TGTGCCAGCAGCTTTGGGCCGGACAGCTTCGAGACCCAGTACTTC.

The V gene is TRBV10-3, the J gene TRBJ2-2; D is undetermined. V was cut by 7 bases and J by 7 bases, with 7 bases left in between. CDR3 size: 11 residues. CDR1 is ENHRY, CDR2 SYGVKD, per germline. This CDR3 reads CAIMAGGELFF. CDR3 nucleotide sequence: TGTGCCATCATGGCCGGCGGGGAGCTGTTTTTT.

This clonotype occurred a few times. The V gene is TRBV12-3 or TRBV12-4, the J gene TRBJ2-7, with 8 bases identical to TRBD1. The trim removed 6 bases at V and 2 bases at J, leaving 6 bases unmatched. The CDR3 is 14 residues long. The chain's CDR3 is CASSIRDRTYEQYF. CDR3 nucleotides: TGTGCCAGCAGCATCCGGGACAGGACCTACGAGCAGTACTTC.

This clonotype was observed a handful of times. The chain joins TRBV15 to TRBJ2-5; D uncertain. The V gene's germline CDR1 is LNHNV and CDR2 YYDKDF (reference sequence). The V end was cut by 4 bases, the J end by 5 bases, with 11 bases between. The CDR3 runs to 13 residues. The CDR3 loop reads CATSIHLRETQYF. Written as DNA, the CDR3 is TGTGCCACCAGCATTCATTTGCGGGAGACCCAGTACTTC.

The chain's CDR3 is CASSTPSTRGRKNIQYF. DNA for the CDR3: TGTGCCAGCAGTACTCCCTCGACAAGAGGCAGAAAAAACATTCAGTACTTC. The chain recombines TRBV28 with TRBJ2-4; D is undetermined. Germline values: CDR1 MDHEN, CDR2 SYDVKM. The CDR3 is 17 amino acids. V shed 5 bases and J shed 4 bases, with 21 bases lying between them.